This T cell receptor (beta chain) was obtained from a study of shared clonotypes between healthy human individuals. It was CD45RO-negative cells, positively selected for CCR7, that made up naive CD8 cells, with terminally differentiated effector memory CD45RA+ cells excluded. Once extracted for a subset, genomic DNA was divided evenly among several immunoSEQ plates. Repertoires were generated with immunoSEQ multiplex PCR, while TCRdb's copy carries only in-frame clones and drops some. Of some 2 million clones listed, around 96% are singletons. Germline V gives CDR1 SSHAT, CDR2 FNYEAQ (reference sequence). The CDR3 has 16 residues. Points on this clone: Compared with germline, one end of the junction differs, possibly owing to a read error.

The source of this sequence is a man younger than 35 in good health. Sequenced sample: naive CD8+ T cells sorted from blood. The chain employs TRBV7-7 and TRBJ2-7; D unresolved. CDR3 DNA sequence: TGTGCTAGCAGCTTAGGTGCGGTCAGAGAATCCTACGAGCAGTACTTC. This gives the protein CASSLGAVRESYEQYF.